This T cell receptor beta chain was sequenced in a study of OX40 agonist ivuxolimab in advanced cancers. The method was immunoSEQ multiplex PCR; TCRdb's version includes in-frame clones alone and lacks a portion of them. The table records about 78,000 clones, roughly four fifths of them present only once. The germline V gene has CDR1 SGHDT and CDR2 YYEEEE. The CDR3 covers 15 residues. V was shortened by 6 bases and J by 5 bases, with 20 bases between the two germline ends. Sample: CD4+ or CD8+ T cells sorted from blood, taken in a trial of the OX40 agonist ivuxolimab. V usage is TRBV5-6 and J usage is TRBJ2-5; a weak D match, TRBD1 (7 bases). The clonotype originates from an adult with an advanced solid tumor such as melanoma, head and neck, liver or kidney cancer. The CDR3 protein is CASNSPQGGEETQYF. The CDR3 DNA is TGTGCCAGCAACTCCCCTCAGGGGGGAGAGGAGACCCAGTACTTC.